The clone carrying this T cell receptor beta chain has a single count. The table came from immunoSEQ multiplex PCR; TCRdb's copy has only in-frame clones and leaves some out. This table has under 450,000 clones, about 89% appearing once. Participants were aged about 18 to 100 years from around 24 US areas. These data originate in a study of blood T cell repertoires in COVID-19. At the level of the study: Donors in the United States, Italy and Spain gave samples during acute or convalescent COVID-19.

Trimming took 5 bases from V and 1 from J; bases not matched to a gene: 12. Looked up from germline, CDR1 is LNHDA and CDR2 is SQIVND (reference sequence). The CDR3 sequence is 18 residues long. The V and J genes are TRBV19 and TRBJ2-2; 8 nucleotides line up with TRBD1. What was sequenced was PBMCs or T cells enriched from blood (not recorded which). The clonotype comes from a woman aged 40 to 50 who had been exposed to COVID-19. CDR3 coding DNA: TGTGCCAGTAGTCTCCTCCCAGGGGGCGTGAAGAACACCGGGGAGCTGTTTTTT. Translated: CASSLLPGGVKNTGELFF.